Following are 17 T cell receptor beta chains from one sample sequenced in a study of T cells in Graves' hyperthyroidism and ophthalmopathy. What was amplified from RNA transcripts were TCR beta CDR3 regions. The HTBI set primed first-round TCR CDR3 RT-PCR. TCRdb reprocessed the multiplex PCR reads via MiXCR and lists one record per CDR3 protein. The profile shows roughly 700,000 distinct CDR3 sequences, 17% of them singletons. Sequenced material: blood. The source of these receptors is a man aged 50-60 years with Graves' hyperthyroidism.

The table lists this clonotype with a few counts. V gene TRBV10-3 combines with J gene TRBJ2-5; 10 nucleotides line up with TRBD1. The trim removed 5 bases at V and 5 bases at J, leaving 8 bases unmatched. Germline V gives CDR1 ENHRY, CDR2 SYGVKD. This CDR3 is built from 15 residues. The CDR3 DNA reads TGTGCCATCAGTACCGCGACAGGGGGCACGGAGACCCAGTACTTC. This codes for CAISTATGGTETQYF.

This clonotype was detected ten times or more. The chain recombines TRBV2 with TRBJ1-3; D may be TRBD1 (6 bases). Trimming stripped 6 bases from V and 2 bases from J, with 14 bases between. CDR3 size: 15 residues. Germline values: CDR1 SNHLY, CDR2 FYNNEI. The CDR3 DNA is TGTGCCAGCAGAGGTACAGGGACCCCTGGAAACACCATATATTTT. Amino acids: CASRGTGTPGNTIYF.

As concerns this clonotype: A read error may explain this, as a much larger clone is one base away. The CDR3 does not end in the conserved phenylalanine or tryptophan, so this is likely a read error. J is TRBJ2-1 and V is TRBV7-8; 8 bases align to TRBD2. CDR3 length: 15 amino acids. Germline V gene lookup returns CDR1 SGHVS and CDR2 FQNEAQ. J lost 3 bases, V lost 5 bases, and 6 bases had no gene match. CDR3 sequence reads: CASSQAGVHYNEQFY. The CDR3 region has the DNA TGTGCCAGCAGCCAAGCGGGAGTACACTACAATGAGCAGTTCTAC.

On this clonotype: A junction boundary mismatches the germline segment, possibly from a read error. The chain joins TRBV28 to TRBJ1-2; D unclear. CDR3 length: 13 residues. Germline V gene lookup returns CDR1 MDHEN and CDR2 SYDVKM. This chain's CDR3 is CASVSGSNYGCTF. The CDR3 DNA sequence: TGTGCCAGCGTATCGGGGTCTAACTATGGCTGCACCTTC.

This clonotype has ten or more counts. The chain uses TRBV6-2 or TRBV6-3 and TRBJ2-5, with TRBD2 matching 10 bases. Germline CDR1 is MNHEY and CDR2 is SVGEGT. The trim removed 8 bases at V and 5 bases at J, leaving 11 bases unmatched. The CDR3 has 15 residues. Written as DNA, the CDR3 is TGTGCCAGCGCCCTCACCACTAGCGGGATTGAGACCCAGTACTTC. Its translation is CASALTTSGIETQYF.

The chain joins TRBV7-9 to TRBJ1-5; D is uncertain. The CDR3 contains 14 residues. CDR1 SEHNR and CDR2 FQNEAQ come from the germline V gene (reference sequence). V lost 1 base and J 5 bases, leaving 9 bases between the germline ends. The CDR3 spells CASSLEAEYQPQHF. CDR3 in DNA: TGTGCCAGCAGCTTAGAGGCGGAGTATCAGCCCCAGCATTTT.

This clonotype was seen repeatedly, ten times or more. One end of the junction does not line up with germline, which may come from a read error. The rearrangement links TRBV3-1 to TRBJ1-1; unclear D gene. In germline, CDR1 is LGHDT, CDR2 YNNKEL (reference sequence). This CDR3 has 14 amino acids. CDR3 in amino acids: CASSLTSVKTEAFF. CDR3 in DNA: TGTGCCAGCAGCCTAACGAGTGTGAAGACTGAAGCTTTCTTT.

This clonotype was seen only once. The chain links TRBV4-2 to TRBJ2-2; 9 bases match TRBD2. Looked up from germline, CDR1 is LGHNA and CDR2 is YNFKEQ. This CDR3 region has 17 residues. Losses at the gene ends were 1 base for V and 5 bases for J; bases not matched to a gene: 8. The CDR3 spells CASSQVSGRRGTGELFF. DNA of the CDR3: TGTGCCAGCAGCCAAGTTAGCGGGAGACGAGGAACCGGGGAGCTGTTTTTT.

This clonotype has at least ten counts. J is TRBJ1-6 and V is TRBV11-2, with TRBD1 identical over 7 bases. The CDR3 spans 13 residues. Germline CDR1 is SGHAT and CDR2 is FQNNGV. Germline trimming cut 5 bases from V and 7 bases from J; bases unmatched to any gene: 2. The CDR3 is CASSLDRNSPLHF. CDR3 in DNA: TGTGCCAGCAGCCTGGACAGGAATTCACCCCTCCACTTT.

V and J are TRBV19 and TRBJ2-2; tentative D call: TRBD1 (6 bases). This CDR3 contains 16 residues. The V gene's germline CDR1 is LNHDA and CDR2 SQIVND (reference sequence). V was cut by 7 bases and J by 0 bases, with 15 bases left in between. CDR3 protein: CASKNPGQANTGELFF. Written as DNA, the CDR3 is TGTGCCAGTAAAAACCCGGGACAAGCGAACACCGGGGAGCTGTTTTTT.

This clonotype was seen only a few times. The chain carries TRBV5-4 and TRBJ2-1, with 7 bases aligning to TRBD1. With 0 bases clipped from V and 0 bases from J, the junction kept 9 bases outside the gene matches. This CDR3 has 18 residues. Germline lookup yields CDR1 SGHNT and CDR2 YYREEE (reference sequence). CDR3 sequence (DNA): TGTGCCAGCAGCTTGGAGGGGGCAGTACGGAGCTCCTACAATGAGCAGTTCTTC. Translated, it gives CASSLEGAVRSSYNEQFF.

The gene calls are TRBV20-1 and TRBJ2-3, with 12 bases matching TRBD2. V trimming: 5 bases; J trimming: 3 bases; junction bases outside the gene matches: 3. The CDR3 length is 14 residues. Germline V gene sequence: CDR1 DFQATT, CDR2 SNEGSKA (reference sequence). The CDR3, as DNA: TGCAGTGCTCGGACTAGCGGGACGACAGATACGCAGTATTTT. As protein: CSARTSGTTDTQYF.

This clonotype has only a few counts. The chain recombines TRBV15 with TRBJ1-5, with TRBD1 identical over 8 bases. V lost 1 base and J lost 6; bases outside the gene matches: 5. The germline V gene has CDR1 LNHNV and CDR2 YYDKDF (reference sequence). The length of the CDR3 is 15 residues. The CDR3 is CATSRGQGAGQPQHF. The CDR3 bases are TGTGCCACCAGCAGAGGCCAGGGGGCGGGTCAGCCCCAGCATTTT.

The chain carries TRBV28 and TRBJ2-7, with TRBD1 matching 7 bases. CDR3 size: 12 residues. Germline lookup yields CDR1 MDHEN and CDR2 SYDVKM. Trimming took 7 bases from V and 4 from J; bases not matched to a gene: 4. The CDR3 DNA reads TGTGCCAGCAAGGGACAGATTTACGAGCAGTACTTC. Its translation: CASKGQIYEQYF.

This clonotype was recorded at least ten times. The CDR3 protein is CASSPGRYSLYTQYF. In DNA form, the CDR3 reads TGTGCCAGCAGCCCAGGGAGATACTCCCTTTATACGCAGTATTTT. The chain couples TRBV7-9 to TRBJ2-3; D could derive from TRBD1 or TRBD2 (5 bases each). The CDR3 is 15 residues long. Trimming left V 5 bases short and J 7 bases short, with 19 bases between. Germline V CDR1 and CDR2: SEHNR, FQNEAQ (reference sequence).

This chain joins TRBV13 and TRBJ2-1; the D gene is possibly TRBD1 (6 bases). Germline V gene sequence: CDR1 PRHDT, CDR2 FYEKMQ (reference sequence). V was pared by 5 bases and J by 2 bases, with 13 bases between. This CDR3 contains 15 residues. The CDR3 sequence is CASSRTGYTYNEQFF. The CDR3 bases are TGTGCCAGCAGCCGAACAGGGTACACCTACAATGAGCAGTTCTTC.

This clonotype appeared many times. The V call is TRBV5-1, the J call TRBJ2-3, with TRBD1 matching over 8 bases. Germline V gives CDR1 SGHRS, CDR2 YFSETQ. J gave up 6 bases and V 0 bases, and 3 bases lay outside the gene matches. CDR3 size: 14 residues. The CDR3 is CASSLGRGPDTQYF. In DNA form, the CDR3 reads TGCGCCAGCAGCTTGGGCAGGGGGCCCGATACGCAGTATTTT.